The 16 T cell receptor beta chains listed next were all sequenced from one sample in a study of CD8 T cells in ankylosing spondylitis. Via MiXCR, TCRdb re-called the 5' RACE reads, giving one row per CDR3 protein. The table has about 240,000 distinct CDR3 sequences, roughly a tenth seen once. Material for sequencing was blood, either unsorted or a sorted T cell fraction (not recorded which). The receptors here all came from a male donor with ankylosing spondylitis or in good health (not recorded which).

This clonotype has more than one count but fewer than ten. The CDR3 reads CASSMRERRGYGYTF. CDR3 nucleotide sequence: TGTGCCAGCAGCATGAGAGAGAGGCGGGGATATGGCTACACCTTC. The V call is TRBV5-5, the J call TRBJ1-2; D gene uncertain. CDR1 SGHKS and CDR2 YYEKEE come from the germline V gene (reference sequence). Trimming removed 4 bases at V and 5 bases at J, with 18 bases between. There are 15 residues in the CDR3.

This clonotype has a count of ten or more. This chain connects TRBV20-1 to TRBJ1-1; D remains ambiguous. Trimming took 6 bases from V and 6 from J, leaving 11 bases between them. This CDR3 has 11 amino acids. Germline V lookup: CDR1 DFQATT, CDR2 SNEGSKA (reference sequence). The CDR3 is CSAQSEPEAFF. The CDR3 DNA sequence: TGCAGTGCGCAGTCTGAACCTGAAGCTTTCTTT.

This clonotype was counted only a few times. This rearrangement joins TRBV5-5 to TRBJ2-7, with TRBD1 identical over 9 bases. Germline assignment: CDR1 SGHKS and CDR2 YYEKEE (reference sequence). The V and J ends lost 5 bases and 3 bases, in that order; junction bases with no gene match: 6. The CDR3 has 14 residues. CDR3 DNA: TGTGCCAGCAGACCAACGACAGGGGGCTACGAGCAGTACTTC. Translated, it gives CASRPTTGGYEQYF.

This clonotype was observed a few times. The V and J genes are TRBV7-3 and TRBJ2-1, with D perhaps TRBD2 (6 bases). Germline V gives CDR1 SGHTA, CDR2 FQGTGA. V was shortened by 5 bases and J by 3 bases, with 14 bases between the two germline ends. The CDR3 spans 15 residues. As DNA, the CDR3 is TGTGCCAGCAGCAAGCCGGGACTGAGCTACAATGAGCAGTTCTTC. Its translation: CASSKPGLSYNEQFF.

The rearrangement joins TRBV29-1 to TRBJ1-2; tentative D call: TRBD1 (6 bases). Germline CDR1 SQVTM, CDR2 ANQGSEA. Deletions cut 5 bases from V and 6 bases from J, with 16 bases between. The CDR3 contains 13 residues. The CDR3, as DNA: TGCAGCGTTAATACACAGGGTTTTGATGGCTACACCTTC. This codes for CSVNTQGFDGYTF.

This clonotype showed up many times. The chain joins TRBV29-1 to TRBJ2-5; possible D gene TRBD1, 6 bases. V was clipped by 4 bases and J by 0 bases, with 6 bases between them. The CDR3 covers 12 residues. CDR1 and CDR2 (germline): SQVTM, ANQGSEA. DNA of the CDR3: TGCAGCGTTGGGGACAACCAAGAGACCCAGTACTTC. It is translated as CSVGDNQETQYF.

This clonotype was counted many times. The chain is built from TRBV5-1 and TRBJ2-3; TRBD2 might be the D (6 bases). V gave up 7 bases and J gave up 2 bases, with 17 bases separating them. This CDR3 comprises 15 residues. CDR1 SGHRS and CDR2 YFSETQ come from the germline V gene. The CDR3 DNA follows: TGCGCCAGCCGGAGGGCTGTCGTCGACACAGATACGCAGTATTTT. Residues: CASRRAVVDTDTQYF.

This clonotype came up a few times. The chain employs TRBV15 and TRBJ2-1, with D possibly being TRBD2 (8 bases). Trimming shortened V by 0 bases and J by 0 bases, and 15 bases separated the two germline ends. Germline V gene lookup returns CDR1 LNHNV and CDR2 YYDKDF (reference sequence). The CDR3 is made up of 18 amino acids. The CDR3 DNA reads as TGTGCCACCAGCAGAGATTATAGCGGGGACAGCTCCTACAATGAGCAGTTCTTC. Its protein product is CATSRDYSGDSSYNEQFF.

CDR3 region: CASSLATAFGQPQHF. CDR3 bases: TGTGCCAGCAGTTTAGCAACGGCCTTTGGGCAGCCCCAGCATTTT. The rearrangement joins TRBV12-3 or TRBV12-4 to TRBJ1-5; D unresolved. The CDR3 runs to 15 residues. V lost 0 bases to trimming and J lost 7 bases, with 13 bases between them.

As concerns this clonotype: With a much larger clone just one base away, this may be a read error. V gene TRBV12-3 or TRBV12-4 combines with J gene TRBJ1-4; D not certain. This CDR3 is built from 12 residues. Trimming stripped 6 bases from V and 15 bases from J, with 17 bases between. As DNA, the CDR3 is TGTGCCAGCAGGCCGGAGGGCGTCGGTTTGTTTTTT. It specifies CASRPEGVGLFF.

CDR3 nucleotide sequence: TGCGCCAGCAGCCAACCGGGGGGACTCTCCTACAATGAGCAGTTCTTC. Protein product: CASSQPGGLSYNEQFF. The V and J genes are TRBV5-1 and TRBJ2-1, with 7 bases matching TRBD2. The CDR3 is 16 residues long. V dropped 4 bases and J dropped 0; count of bases not matched to a gene: 7. In germline, CDR1 is SGHRS, CDR2 YFSETQ.

Many counts were recorded for this clonotype. The V and J genes are TRBV7-6 and TRBJ2-7; a weak D match, TRBD2 (6 bases). V was trimmed by 6 bases and J by 2 bases, leaving 14 bases between them. Germline assignment: CDR1 SGHVS and CDR2 FNYEAQ. The CDR3 covers 14 residues. The CDR3 loop is CASSGGNQPYEQYF. For the CDR3, the DNA is TGTGCCAGCAGTGGGGGGAACCAACCCTACGAGCAGTACTTC. Combining the CDR3 with reference TRBV7-6 and TRBJ2-7 gives the whole variable domain GAGVSQSPRYKVTKRGQDVALRCDPISGHVSLYWYRQALGQGPEFLTYFNYEAQQDKSGLPNDRFSAERPEGSISTLTIQRTEQRDSAMYRCASSGGNQPYEQYFGPGTRLTVT.

This clonotype was found many times. V is TRBV11-2 and J is TRBJ2-3, with D uncertain. This CDR3 spans 12 amino acids. Germline-derived CDR1 and CDR2 are SGHAT and FQNNGV. V was shortened by 2 bases and J by 5 bases, with 5 bases between the two germline ends. The chain's CDR3 is CASSLILDTQYF. The DNA for the CDR3 is TGTGCCAGCAGCTTAATTTTAGATACGCAGTATTTT.

This clonotype was counted between two and nine times. V and J are TRBV27 and TRBJ2-1; D is ambiguous. The V gene lost 5 bases and the J gene lost 6 bases, with 11 bases spanning the gap. From germline, CDR1 is MNHEY and CDR2 SMNVEV (reference sequence). CDR3 length: 13 residues. The DNA for the CDR3 is TGTGCCAGCAGTCCCTCCGCAACCAATGAGCAGTTCTTC. Its protein product is CASSPSATNEQFF.

This clonotype was recorded at least ten times. V and J are TRBV29-1 and TRBJ1-4, with D possibly TRBD1 on 5 matching bases. The CDR3 is 12 residues long. V was trimmed by 7 bases and J by 7 bases, leaving 13 bases between them. The germline gives CDR1 SQVTM, CDR2 ANQGSEA. In DNA, the CDR3 is TGCAGCGGCAGGACCGGGGGTGAAAAACTGTTTTTT. Encoded protein: CSGRTGGEKLFF.

This clonotype was seen repeatedly, ten times or more. The V gene is TRBV12-3 or TRBV12-4, the J gene TRBJ2-1; 10 positions match TRBD2. The CDR3 is made up of 16 amino acids. The J segment lost 3 bases and the V segment lost 8 bases, leaving 10 bases of the junction unmatched. The CDR3 region has the DNA TGTGCCAGCGCCCAATTAGCGGGGGGAAGCTACAATGAGCAGTTCTTC. Encoded protein: CASAQLAGGSYNEQFF.